Sequencing of this T cell receptor beta chain was carried out in a study of blood T cell repertoires in COVID-19. Sequencing used immunoSEQ multiplex PCR; TCRdb keeps in-frame clones, though not all of them. The sample carries approximately 350,000 clones, 80% to 90% recorded once. The CDR3 length is 16 residues. Germline CDR1 reads MNHEY; CDR2 reads SVGAGI. The ends were cut back, 2 bases at V and 8 bases at J, with 16 bases in the middle. The sequenced sample consisted of peripheral blood. The chain couples TRBV6-5 to TRBJ1-6; no definite D call. The clonotype originates from a woman aged 55-70 years with COVID-19, enrolled during active disease. CDR3 nucleotides: TGTGCCAGCAGTTACGCTCCCGGGGTCAGAGATTCACCCCTCCACTTT. This sequence encodes CASSYAPGVRDSPLHF.